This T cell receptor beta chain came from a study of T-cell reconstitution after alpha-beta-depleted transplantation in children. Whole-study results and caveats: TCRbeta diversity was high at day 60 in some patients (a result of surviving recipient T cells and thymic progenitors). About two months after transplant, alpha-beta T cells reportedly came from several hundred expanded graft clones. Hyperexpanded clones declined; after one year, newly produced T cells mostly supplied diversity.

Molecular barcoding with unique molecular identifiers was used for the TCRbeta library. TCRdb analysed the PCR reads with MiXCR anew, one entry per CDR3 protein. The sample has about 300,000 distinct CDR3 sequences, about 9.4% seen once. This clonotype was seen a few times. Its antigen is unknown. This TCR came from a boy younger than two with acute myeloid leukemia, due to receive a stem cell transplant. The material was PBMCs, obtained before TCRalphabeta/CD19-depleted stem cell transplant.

DNA for the CDR3: TGTGCCACCACGGGTCTGGAGGGAGACGAGCAGTACTTC. Its protein product is CATTGLEGDEQYF. This chain uses TRBV24-1 with TRBJ2-7, with D tentatively TRBD2 (6 bases). The CDR3 has 13 amino acids. From germline, CDR1 is KGHDR and CDR2 SFDVKD. The V and J ends lost 8 bases and 5 bases respectively, with 15 bases between them.